These 9 T cell receptor beta chains were sequenced from one sample in a study of blood T cell repertoires in COVID-19. TCRdb keeps only in-frame clones here, not all; method: immunoSEQ multiplex PCR. The repertoire holds about 26,000 clones, with 85% to 90% as singletons. The sample comprised peripheral blood. The receptor set was obtained from a human donor in a cohort sampled during active COVID-19.

In its sample, this clone was seen a few times. The chain uses TRBV14 and TRBJ2-3; no firm D call. This CDR3 spans 16 amino acids. CDR1 is SGHDN, CDR2 FVKESK, per germline. V was pared by 0 bases and J by 6 bases, with 16 bases between. CDR3 region: CASSQEWPSSLDTQYF. The CDR3 bases are TGTGCCAGCAGCCAAGAATGGCCCAGTTCCCTGGATACGCAGTATTTT.

The V call is TRBV9, the J call TRBJ2-2; 9 nucleotides match TRBD2. J lost 5 bases, V lost 0 bases, and 11 bases had no gene match. Germline loops: CDR1 SGDLS, CDR2 YYNGEE. The CDR3 sequence is 18 residues long. The CDR3 DNA is TGTGCCAGCAGCGTAGCTGGGAGGAGCGGGAGGAGTACCGGGGAGCTGTTTTTT. Its translation: CASSVAGRSGRSTGELFF. Looking up the rest from reference TRBV9 and TRBJ2-2 gives the full variable domain: DSGVTQTPKHLITATGQRVTLRCSPRSGDLSVYWYQQSLDQGLQFLIQYYNGEERAKGNILERFSAQQFPDLHSELNLSSLELGDSALYFCASSVAGRSGRSTGELFFGEGSRLTVL.

The chain links TRBV7-9 to TRBJ2-1, with 8 bases aligning to TRBD1. The V gene end was trimmed by 0 bases and the J gene end by 4 bases; junction bases not matched to a gene: 5. The CDR3 totals 16 residues. Germline V CDR1 and CDR2: SEHNR, FQNEAQ (reference sequence). The CDR3, as DNA: TGTGCCAGCAGCTTAGCAAGGACAGGGTGGTACAATGAGCAGTTCTTC. Its translation is CASSLARTGWYNEQFF. The full variable domain, with the rest looked up from reference TRBV7-9 and TRBJ2-1, is DTGVSQNPRHKITKRGQNVTFRCDPISEHNRLYWYRQTLGQGPEFLTYFQNEAQLEKSRLLSDRFSAERPKGSFSTLEIQRTEQGDSAMYLCASSLARTGWYNEQFFGPGTRLTVL.

This chain links TRBV15 with TRBJ1-5; 7 nucleotides agree with TRBD1. CDR1 and CDR2 (germline): LNHNV, YYDKDF (reference sequence). The CDR3 spans 15 residues. The V and J ends lost 1 base and 9 bases, in that order; junction bases with no gene match: 9. DNA of the CDR3: TGTGCCACCAGCAGAGGGACAGGCCCAGACGGGCCCCAGCATTTT. Residues: CATSRGTGPDGPQHF.

The V and J genes are TRBV6-4 and TRBJ2-1; a possible D gene is TRBD2 (5 bases). The CDR3 is 14 residues long. Between the trimmed V and J ends, which lost 2 bases and 0 bases, there was a span of 5 bases. Germline CDR1 MRHNA, CDR2 SNTAGT. This CDR3 reads CASSDGSSYNEQFF. CDR3 DNA sequence: TGTGCCAGCAGTGACGGGAGCTCCTACAATGAGCAGTTCTTC.

The chain carries TRBV7-2 and TRBJ1-2; D is unclear. Germline CDR1 SGHTA, CDR2 FQGNSA. The CDR3 sequence is 14 residues long. Trimming shortened V by 1 base and J by 4 bases, and 10 bases separated the two germline ends. CDR3 residues: CASSLGFQSYGYTF. CDR3 DNA sequence: TGTGCCAGCAGCTTAGGGTTCCAGTCCTATGGCTACACCTTC.

The chain links TRBV15 to TRBJ1-2; 8 bases line up with TRBD1. Trimming took 4 bases from V and 4 from J; bases not matched to a gene: 8. The CDR3 sequence is 15 residues long. CDR1 and CDR2 (germline): LNHNV, YYDKDF (reference sequence). In DNA, the CDR3 is TGTGCCACCAGCACTTCCGGGACAGGAATCTATGGCTACACCTTC. This sequence encodes CATSTSGTGIYGYTF.

V gene TRBV12-3 or TRBV12-4 combines with J gene TRBJ1-4, with D hard to call. Trimming pared 7 bases from V and 3 bases from J, leaving 9 bases between. There are 13 residues in the CDR3. In nucleotides, the CDR3 is TGTGCCAGCACCGAGCCGGCTAATGAAAAACTGTTTTTT. Translated: CASTEPANEKLFF.

V gene TRBV18 combines with J gene TRBJ1-2, with 10 positions matching TRBD1. Germline V gene lookup returns CDR1 KGHSH and CDR2 LQKENI. The junction had 5 bases not matched to a gene; V was cut back by 3 bases and J by 4 bases. This CDR3 contains 15 residues. CDR3 bases: TGTGCCAGCTCACCCGGACAGGGGGATAGCTATGGCTACACCTTC. This codes for CASSPGQGDSYGYTF.